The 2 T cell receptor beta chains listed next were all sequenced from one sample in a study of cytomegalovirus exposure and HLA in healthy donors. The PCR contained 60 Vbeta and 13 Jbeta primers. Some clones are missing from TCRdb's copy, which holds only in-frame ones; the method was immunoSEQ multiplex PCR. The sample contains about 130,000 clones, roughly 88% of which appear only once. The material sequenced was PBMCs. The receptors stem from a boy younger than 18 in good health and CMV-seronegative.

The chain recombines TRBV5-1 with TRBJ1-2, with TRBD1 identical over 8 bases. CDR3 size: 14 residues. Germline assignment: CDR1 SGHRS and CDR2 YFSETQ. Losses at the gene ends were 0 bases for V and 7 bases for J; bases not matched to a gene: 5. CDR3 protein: CASSLEWTGRGYTF. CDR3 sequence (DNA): TGCGCCAGCAGCTTGGAATGGACAGGGCGTGGCTACACCTTC.

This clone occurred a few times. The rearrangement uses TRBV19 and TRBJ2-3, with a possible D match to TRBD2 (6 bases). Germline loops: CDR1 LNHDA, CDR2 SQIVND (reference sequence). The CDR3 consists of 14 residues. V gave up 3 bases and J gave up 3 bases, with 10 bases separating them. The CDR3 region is CASSIGGGTDTQYF. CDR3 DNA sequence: TGTGCCAGTAGTATTGGTGGGGGGACAGATACGCAGTATTTT.